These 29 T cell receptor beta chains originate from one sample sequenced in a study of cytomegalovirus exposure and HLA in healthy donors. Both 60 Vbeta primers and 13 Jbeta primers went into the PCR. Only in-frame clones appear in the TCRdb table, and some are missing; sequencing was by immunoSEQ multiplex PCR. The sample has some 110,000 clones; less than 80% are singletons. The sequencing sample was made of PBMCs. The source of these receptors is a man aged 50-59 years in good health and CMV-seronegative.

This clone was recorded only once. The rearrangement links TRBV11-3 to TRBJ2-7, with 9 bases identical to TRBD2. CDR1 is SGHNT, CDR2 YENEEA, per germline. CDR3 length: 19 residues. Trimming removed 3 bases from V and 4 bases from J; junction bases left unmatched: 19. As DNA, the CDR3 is TGTGCCAGCAGCTTGGGGCGGGGGGGATGCTATAACGACCGGTACGAGCAGTACGTC. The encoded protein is CASSLGRGGCYNDRYEQYV.

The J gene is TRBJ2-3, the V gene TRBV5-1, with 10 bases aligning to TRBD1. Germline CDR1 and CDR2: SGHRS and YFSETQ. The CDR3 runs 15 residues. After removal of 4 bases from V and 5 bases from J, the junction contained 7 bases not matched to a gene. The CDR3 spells CASSVSGTGEDTQYF. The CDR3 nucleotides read TGCGCCAGCAGCGTTTCCGGGACAGGGGAAGATACGCAGTATTTT.

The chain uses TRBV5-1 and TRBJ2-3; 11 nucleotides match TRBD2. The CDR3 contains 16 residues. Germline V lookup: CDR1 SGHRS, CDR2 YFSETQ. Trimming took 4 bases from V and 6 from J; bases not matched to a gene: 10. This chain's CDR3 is CASSPSSGGFRDTQYF. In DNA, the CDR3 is TGCGCCAGCAGCCCTTCTAGCGGGGGGTTTCGGGATACGCAGTATTTT.

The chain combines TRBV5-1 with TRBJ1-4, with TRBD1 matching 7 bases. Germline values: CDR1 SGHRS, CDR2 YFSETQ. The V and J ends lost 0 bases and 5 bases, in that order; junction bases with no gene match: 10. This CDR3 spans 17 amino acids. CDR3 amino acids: CASSLGSSGTVNEKLFF. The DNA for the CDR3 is TGCGCCAGCAGCTTGGGGTCCTCCGGGACAGTGAATGAAAAACTGTTTTTT.

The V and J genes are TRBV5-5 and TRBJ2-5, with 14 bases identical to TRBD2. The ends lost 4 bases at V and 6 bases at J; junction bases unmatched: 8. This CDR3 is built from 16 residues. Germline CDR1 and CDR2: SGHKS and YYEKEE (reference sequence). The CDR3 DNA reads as TGTGCCAGCAGCGGGGGGACTAGCGGGGGCCTCCAGACCCAGTACTTC. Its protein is CASSGGTSGGLQTQYF.

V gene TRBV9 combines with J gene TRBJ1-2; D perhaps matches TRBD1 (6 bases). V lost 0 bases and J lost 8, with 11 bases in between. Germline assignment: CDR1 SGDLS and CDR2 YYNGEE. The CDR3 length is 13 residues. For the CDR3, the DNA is TGTGCCAGCAGCGTAGTGGAGGGGGGGGGCTACACCTTC. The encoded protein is CASSVVEGGGYTF.

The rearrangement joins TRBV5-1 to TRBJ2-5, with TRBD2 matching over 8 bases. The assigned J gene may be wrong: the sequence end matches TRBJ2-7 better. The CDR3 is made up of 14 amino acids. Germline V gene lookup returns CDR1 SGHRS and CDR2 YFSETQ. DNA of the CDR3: TGCGCCAGCAGCCGGGAGGGACAAAACTACGAGCAGTACTTC. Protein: CASSREGQNYEQYF.

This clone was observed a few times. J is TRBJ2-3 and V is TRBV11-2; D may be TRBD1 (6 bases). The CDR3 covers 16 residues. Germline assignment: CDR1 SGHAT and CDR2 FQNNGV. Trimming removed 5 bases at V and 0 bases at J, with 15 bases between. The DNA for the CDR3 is TGTGCCAGCAGCCCGCTAGGGACACTTAGCACAGATACGCAGTATTTT. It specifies CASSPLGTLSTDTQYF.

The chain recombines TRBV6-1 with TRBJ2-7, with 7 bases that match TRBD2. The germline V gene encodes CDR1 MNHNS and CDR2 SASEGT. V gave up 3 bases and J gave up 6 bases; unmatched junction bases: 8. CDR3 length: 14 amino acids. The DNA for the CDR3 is TGTGCCAGCAGTGATCATAAGCCGGGGGGCGAGCAGTACGTC. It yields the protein CASSDHKPGGEQYV.

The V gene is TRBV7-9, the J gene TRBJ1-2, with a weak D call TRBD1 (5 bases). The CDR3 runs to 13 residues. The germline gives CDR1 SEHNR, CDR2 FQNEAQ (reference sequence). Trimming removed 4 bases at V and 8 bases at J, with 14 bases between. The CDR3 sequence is CASSSTVTGGYTF. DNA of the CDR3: TGTGCCAGCAGCTCCACCGTTACAGGCGGCTACACCTTC.

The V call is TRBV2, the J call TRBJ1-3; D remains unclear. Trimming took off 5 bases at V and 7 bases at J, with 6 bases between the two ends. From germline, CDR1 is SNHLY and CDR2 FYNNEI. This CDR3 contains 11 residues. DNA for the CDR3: TGTGCCAGCAGTTTCGGGAACACCATATATTTT. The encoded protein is CASSFGNTIYF.

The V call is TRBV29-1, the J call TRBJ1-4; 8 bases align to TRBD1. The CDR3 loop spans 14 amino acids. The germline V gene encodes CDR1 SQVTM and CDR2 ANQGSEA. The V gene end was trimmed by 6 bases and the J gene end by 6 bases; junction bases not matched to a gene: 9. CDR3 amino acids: CSVSTGTGYEKLFF. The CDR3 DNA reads TGCAGCGTATCGACCGGGACAGGTTATGAAAAACTGTTTTTT. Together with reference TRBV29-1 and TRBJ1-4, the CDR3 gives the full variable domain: SAVISQKPSRDICQRGTSLTIQCQVDSQVTMMFWYRQQPGQSLTLIATANQGSEATYESGFVIDKFPISRPNLTFSTLTVSNMSPEDSSIYLCSVSTGTGYEKLFFGSGTQLSVL.

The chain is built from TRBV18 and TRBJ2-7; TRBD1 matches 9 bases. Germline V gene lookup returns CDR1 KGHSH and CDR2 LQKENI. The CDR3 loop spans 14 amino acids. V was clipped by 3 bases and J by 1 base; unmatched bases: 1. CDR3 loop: CASSPGQGSYEQYV. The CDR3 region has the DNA TGTGCCAGCTCACCGGGACAGGGATCCTACGAGCAGTACGTC.

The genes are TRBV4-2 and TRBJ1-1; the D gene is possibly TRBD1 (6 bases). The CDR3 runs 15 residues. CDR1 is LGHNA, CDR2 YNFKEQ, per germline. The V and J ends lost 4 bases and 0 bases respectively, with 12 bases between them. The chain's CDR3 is CASSPRTDMNTEAFF. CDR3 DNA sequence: TGTGCCAGCAGCCCCAGGACAGACATGAACACTGAAGCTTTCTTT.

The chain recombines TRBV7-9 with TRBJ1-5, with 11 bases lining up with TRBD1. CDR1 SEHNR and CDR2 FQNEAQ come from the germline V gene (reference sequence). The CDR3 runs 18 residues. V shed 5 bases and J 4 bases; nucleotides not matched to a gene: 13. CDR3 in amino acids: CASSPGFSGTGGNQPQHF. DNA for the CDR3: TGTGCCAGCAGCCCTGGGTTTTCGGGGACAGGGGGTAATCAGCCCCAGCATTTT.

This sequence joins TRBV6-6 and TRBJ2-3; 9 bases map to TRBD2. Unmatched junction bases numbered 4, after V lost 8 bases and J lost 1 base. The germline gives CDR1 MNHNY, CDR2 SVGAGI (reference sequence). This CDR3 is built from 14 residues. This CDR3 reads CASGLAGRTDTQYF. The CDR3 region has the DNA TGTGCCAGCGGCCTAGCGGGGCGCACAGATACGCAGTATTTT.

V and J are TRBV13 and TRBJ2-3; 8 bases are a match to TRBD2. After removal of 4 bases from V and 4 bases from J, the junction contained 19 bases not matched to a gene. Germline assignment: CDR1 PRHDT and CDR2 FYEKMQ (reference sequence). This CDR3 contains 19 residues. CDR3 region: CASSSGLDDKVMSADTQYF. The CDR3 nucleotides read TGTGCCAGCAGCTCGGGACTAGACGACAAGGTTATGAGCGCAGATACGCAGTATTTT.

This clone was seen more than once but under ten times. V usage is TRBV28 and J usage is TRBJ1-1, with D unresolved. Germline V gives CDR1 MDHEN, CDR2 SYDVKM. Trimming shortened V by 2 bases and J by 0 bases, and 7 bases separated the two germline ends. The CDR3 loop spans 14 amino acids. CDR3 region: CASSLGGLNTEAFF. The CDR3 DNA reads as TGTGCCAGCAGTTTAGGCGGGTTGAACACTGAAGCTTTCTTT.

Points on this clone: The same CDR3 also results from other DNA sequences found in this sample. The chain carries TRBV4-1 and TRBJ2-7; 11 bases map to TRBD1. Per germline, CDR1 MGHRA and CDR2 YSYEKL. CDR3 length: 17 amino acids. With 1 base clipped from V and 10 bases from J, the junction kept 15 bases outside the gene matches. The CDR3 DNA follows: TGCGCCAGCAGCCAAGGGGCTGGGACAGGGGGTCTCGGAGAACAGTACGTC. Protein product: CASSQGAGTGGLGEQYV.

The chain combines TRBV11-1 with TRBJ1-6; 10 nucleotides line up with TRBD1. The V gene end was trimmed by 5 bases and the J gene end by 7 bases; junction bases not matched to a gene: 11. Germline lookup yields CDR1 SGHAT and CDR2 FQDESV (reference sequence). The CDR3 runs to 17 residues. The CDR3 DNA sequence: TGTGCCAGCAGCGACGAAGGGACAGGGGTGGGGAATTCACCCCTCCACTTT. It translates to CASSDEGTGVGNSPLHF.

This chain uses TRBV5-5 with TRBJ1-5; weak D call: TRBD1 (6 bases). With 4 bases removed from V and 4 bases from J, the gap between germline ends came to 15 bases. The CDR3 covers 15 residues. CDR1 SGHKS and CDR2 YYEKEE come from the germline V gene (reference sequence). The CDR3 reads CASSPWAGANQPQHF. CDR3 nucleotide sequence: TGTGCCAGCAGCCCCTGGGCAGGGGCAAATCAGCCCCAGCATTTT.

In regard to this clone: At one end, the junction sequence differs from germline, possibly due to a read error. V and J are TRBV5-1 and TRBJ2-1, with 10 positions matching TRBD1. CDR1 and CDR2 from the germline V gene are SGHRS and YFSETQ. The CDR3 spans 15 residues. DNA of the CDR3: TGCGCCAGCAGCTTGGGACAGGGGGCTTACAATGAGCAATTCTTC. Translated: CASSLGQGAYNEQFF. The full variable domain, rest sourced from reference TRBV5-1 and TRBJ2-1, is KAGVTQTPRYLIKTRGQQVTLSCSPISGHRSVSWYQQTPGQGLQFLFEYFSETQRNKGNFPGRFSGRQFSNSRSEMNVSTLELGDSALYLCASSLGQGAYNEQFFGPGTRLTVL.

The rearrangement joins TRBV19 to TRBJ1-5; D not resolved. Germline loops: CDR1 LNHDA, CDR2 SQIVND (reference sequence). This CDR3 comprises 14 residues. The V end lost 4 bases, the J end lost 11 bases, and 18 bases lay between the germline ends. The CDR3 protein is CASSSQALRGTQHF. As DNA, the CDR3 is TGTGCCAGTAGTAGCCAGGCCCTGCGAGGGACCCAGCATTTT.

The CDR3 nucleotides read TGTGCCAGCAGTGATTCACAGGAAAATGAAAAACTGTTTTTT. This gives the protein CASSDSQENEKLFF. The chain joins TRBV2 to TRBJ1-4, with a weak D call TRBD1 (5 bases). V lost 3 bases and J 5 bases, leaving 10 bases between the germline ends. This CDR3 region has 14 residues. CDR1 SNHLY and CDR2 FYNNEI come from the germline V gene.

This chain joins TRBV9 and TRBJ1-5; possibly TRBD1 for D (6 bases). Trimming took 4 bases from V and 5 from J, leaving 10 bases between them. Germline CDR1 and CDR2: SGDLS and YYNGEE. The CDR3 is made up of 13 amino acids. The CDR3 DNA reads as TGTGCCAGCAGCCCGACAGGTTATCAGCCCCAGCATTTT. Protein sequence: CASSPTGYQPQHF. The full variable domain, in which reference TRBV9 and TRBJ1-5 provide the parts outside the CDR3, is DSGVTQTPKHLITATGQRVTLRCSPRSGDLSVYWYQQSLDQGLQFLIQYYNGEERAKGNILERFSAQQFPDLHSELNLSSLELGDSALYFCASSPTGYQPQHFGDGTRLSIL.

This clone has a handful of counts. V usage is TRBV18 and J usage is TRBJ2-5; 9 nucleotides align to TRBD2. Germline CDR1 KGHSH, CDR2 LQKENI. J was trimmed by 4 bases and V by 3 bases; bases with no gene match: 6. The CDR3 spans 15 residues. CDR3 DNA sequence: TGTGCCAGCTCACCGCGGGGGGGCCGGGGAGAGACCCAGTACTTC. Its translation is CASSPRGGRGETQYF.

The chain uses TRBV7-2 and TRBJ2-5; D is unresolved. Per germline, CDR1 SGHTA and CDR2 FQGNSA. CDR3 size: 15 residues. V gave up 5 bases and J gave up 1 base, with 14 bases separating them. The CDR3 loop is CASSRPSAGQETQYF. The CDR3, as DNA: TGTGCCAGCAGCCGACCCTCAGCAGGCCAAGAGACCCAGTACTTC.

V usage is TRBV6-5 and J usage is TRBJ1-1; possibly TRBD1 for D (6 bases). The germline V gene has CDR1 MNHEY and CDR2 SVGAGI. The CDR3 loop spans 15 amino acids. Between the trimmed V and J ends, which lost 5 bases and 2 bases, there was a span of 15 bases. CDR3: CASSRPNRANTEAFF. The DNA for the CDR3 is TGTGCCAGCAGTCGGCCGAACAGGGCAAACACTGAAGCTTTCTTT.

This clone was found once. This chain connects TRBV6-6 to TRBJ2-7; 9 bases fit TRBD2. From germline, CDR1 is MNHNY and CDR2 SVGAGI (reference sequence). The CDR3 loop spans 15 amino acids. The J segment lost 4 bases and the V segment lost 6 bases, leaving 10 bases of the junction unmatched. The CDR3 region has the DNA TGTGCCAGCAGAAACGCCCTTAGCGGGGGTTACGAGCAGTACTTC. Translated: CASRNALSGGYEQYF.